Below, 28 T cell receptor beta chains from the same sample are listed, as sequenced in a study of PD-1 blockade in mismatch repair-deficient tumors. The method was immunoSEQ multiplex PCR; TCRdb's version includes in-frame clones alone and lacks a portion of them. The sample holds roughly 53,000 clones, approximately 78% seen once. Sequenced here: peripheral blood, sampled 4 weeks after starting pembrolizumab. Receptors originate from an adult with mismatch repair-deficient cancer.

This clone was detected a few times. The J gene is TRBJ2-3, the V gene TRBV29-1; no clear D. This CDR3 has 13 amino acids. Trimming took off 7 bases at V and 5 bases at J, with 16 bases between the two ends. The V gene's germline CDR1 is SQVTM and CDR2 ANQGSEA. The CDR3 DNA reads TGCAGCGGTGGAAAAGCCCTTGGAGATACGCAGTATTTT. Protein sequence: CSGGKALGDTQYF.

V usage is TRBV4-1 and J usage is TRBJ1-5, with D unclear. The germline V and J ends were trimmed by 0 bases and 0 bases, with 3 bases remaining between them. The V gene's germline CDR1 is MGHRA and CDR2 YSYEKL. The CDR3 spans 14 residues. CDR3: CASSQDPSNQPQHF. Written as DNA, the CDR3 is TGCGCCAGCAGCCAAGACCCTAGCAATCAGCCCCAGCATTTT.

The chain joins TRBV5-1 to TRBJ1-1; D unresolved. Trimming stripped 6 bases from V and 3 bases from J, with 21 bases between. CDR1 is SGHRS and CDR2 is YFSETQ in the germline V gene. This CDR3 is 16 amino acids long. The CDR3 is CASNKGGRRGDTEAFF. CDR3 in DNA: TGCGCCAGCAATAAGGGTGGTCGCCGCGGGGACACTGAAGCTTTCTTT.

This chain joins TRBV5-1 and TRBJ2-7, with TRBD2 as a possible D gene (5 bases). V gave up 0 bases and J gave up 3 bases, with 13 bases separating them. The CDR3 length is 15 residues. Germline V gene data show CDR1 as SGHRS and CDR2 as YFSETQ. The CDR3 sequence: CASSLVGGLSYEQYF. The CDR3 coding sequence is TGCGCCAGCAGCTTGGTGGGCGGGCTCAGCTACGAGCAGTACTTC.

J is TRBJ1-4 and V is TRBV6-5, with 7 nucleotides matching TRBD1. The CDR3 spans 15 residues. The V segment lost 5 bases and the J segment 7 bases; nucleotides outside the gene matches: 10. The V gene's germline CDR1 is MNHEY and CDR2 SVGAGI. CDR3: CASSRQGRASEKLFF. The CDR3 DNA reads as TGTGCCAGCAGTCGACAGGGACGGGCCAGTGAAAAACTGTTTTTT.

This clone was seen a single time. J is TRBJ1-1 and V is TRBV5-1; D gene unclear. From germline, CDR1 is SGHRS and CDR2 YFSETQ. The CDR3 runs to 13 residues. V lost 2 bases and J lost 4, with 9 bases in between. The CDR3 region is CASSFEEGTEAFF. As DNA, the CDR3 is TGCGCCAGCAGCTTTGAGGAGGGCACTGAAGCTTTCTTT.

This rearrangement joins TRBV29-1 to TRBJ2-7, with D perhaps TRBD1 (5 bases). CDR3 length: 15 residues. V lost 2 bases and J lost 0, with 14 bases in between. CDR1 is SQVTM and CDR2 is ANQGSEA in the germline V gene. The CDR3 region has the DNA TGCAGCGTTGAAACCCGCGACAGCCTCTCCTACGAGCAGTACTTC. Translated, it gives CSVETRDSLSYEQYF.

This clone was seen only once. The chain is built from TRBV30 and TRBJ1-1; D is undetermined. Germline V lookup: CDR1 GTSNPN, CDR2 SVGIG (reference sequence). The V end lost 2 bases, the J end lost 6 bases, and 10 bases lay between the germline ends. The CDR3 is 12 residues long. In DNA, the CDR3 is TGTGCCTGGAGTTTCCGGGCGGCTGAAGCTTTCTTT. It translates to CAWSFRAAEAFF.

This clone was observed a single time. The chain is built from TRBV10-3 and TRBJ1-2; 8 bases map to TRBD1. V shed 7 bases and J 3 bases; nucleotides not matched to a gene: 10. The germline V gene encodes CDR1 ENHRY and CDR2 SYGVKD. This CDR3 has 15 amino acids. The CDR3 spells CAINNPGTGDYGYTF. The DNA of the CDR3 is TGTGCCATCAACAACCCCGGGACAGGAGACTATGGCTACACCTTC.

The chain is built from TRBV9 and TRBJ2-1; 7 bases are shared with TRBD2. Per the germline V gene, CDR1 is SGDLS and CDR2 is YYNGEE. The V gene end was trimmed by 9 bases and the J gene end by 6 bases; junction bases not matched to a gene: 18. The length of the CDR3 is 16 residues. The CDR3 is CATGSLPGLPVNEQFF. As DNA, the CDR3 is TGTGCCACCGGTTCTTTGCCGGGACTACCAGTCAATGAGCAGTTCTTC. Variable domain in full (rest from reference TRBV9 and TRBJ2-1): DSGVTQTPKHLITATGQRVTLRCSPRSGDLSVYWYQQSLDQGLQFLIQYYNGEERAKGNILERFSAQQFPDLHSELNLSSLELGDSALYFCATGSLPGLPVNEQFFGPGTRLTVL.

V is TRBV18 and J is TRBJ2-7; D remains unclear. The CDR3 sequence is 12 residues long. V gave up 4 bases and J gave up 7 bases, with 11 bases separating them. Looked up from germline, CDR1 is KGHSH and CDR2 is LQKENI. The CDR3 spells CASSRRNEEQYF. CDR3 DNA sequence: TGTGCCAGCTCACGCAGGAATGAGGAGCAGTACTTC.

The rearrangement links TRBV6-1 to TRBJ1-5; D remains unclear. Trimming pared 4 bases from V and 3 bases from J, leaving 16 bases between. CDR3 size: 16 residues. The germline gives CDR1 MNHNS, CDR2 SASEGT. In DNA form, the CDR3 reads TGTGCCAGCAGTGTCAGCCGACTCAACCCCAATCAGCCCCAGCATTTT. Residues: CASSVSRLNPNQPQHF.

The chain uses TRBV4-1 and TRBJ2-1, with D unclear. Trimming took 0 bases from V and 3 from J, leaving 3 bases between them. The CDR3 is 13 residues long. Per germline, CDR1 MGHRA and CDR2 YSYEKL. CDR3 nucleotides: TGCGCCAGCAGCCAAGAGGGCTACAATGAGCAGTTCTTC. It yields the protein CASSQEGYNEQFF.

The rearrangement joins TRBV10-3 to TRBJ2-3, with TRBD2 matching 7 bases. Germline V lookup: CDR1 ENHRY, CDR2 SYGVKD. After removal of 6 bases from V and 2 bases from J, the junction contained 14 bases not matched to a gene. This CDR3 has 17 amino acids. Here the CDR3 DNA reads TGTGCCATCAGCAAAGATCCTAGCGGCCTATCCACAGATACGCAGTATTTT. Its translation: CAISKDPSGLSTDTQYF.

The chain employs TRBV5-1 and TRBJ2-7; 7 bases agree with TRBD1. The V gene's germline CDR1 is SGHRS and CDR2 YFSETQ. The CDR3 has 14 residues. J lost 5 bases, V lost 4 bases, and 9 bases had no gene match. Written as DNA, the CDR3 is TGCGCCAGCAGCCCTACCGACAGGGCCCACGAGCAGTACTTC. It specifies CASSPTDRAHEQYF.

V gene TRBV6-1 combines with J gene TRBJ1-5; D unresolved. The germline V gene encodes CDR1 MNHNS and CDR2 SASEGT. V was shortened by 2 bases and J by 4 bases, with 9 bases between the two germline ends. CDR3 length equals 14 residues. The CDR3 reads CASSELGLNQPQHF. The CDR3 region has the DNA TGTGCCAGCAGTGAACTCGGGCTTAATCAGCCCCAGCATTTT.

The chain is built from TRBV7-8 and TRBJ2-6; 7 positions match TRBD1. Germline values: CDR1 SGHVS, CDR2 FQNEAQ. The CDR3 extends over 20 amino acids. With V trimmed by 1 base and J by 4 bases, 16 bases remained unmatched. In DNA form, the CDR3 reads TGTGCCAGCAGCTTAGGCTTCTCCGGCAGGGGGAGTTCGGGGGCCAACGTCCTGACTTTC. This codes for CASSLGFSGRGSSGANVLTF.

This chain connects TRBV7-2 to TRBJ2-1; 10 nucleotides align to TRBD2. CDR3 length: 13 amino acids. V trimming: 8 bases; J trimming: 7 bases; junction bases outside the gene matches: 5. Germline V gene data show CDR1 as SGHTA and CDR2 as FQGNSA. The CDR3 sequence: CASRSSGRNEQFF. CDR3 DNA sequence: TGTGCCAGCCGGTCTAGCGGGAGAAATGAGCAGTTCTTC.

The count of this clone is one. CDR3 DNA sequence: TGCGCCAGCATCGACCTAGCGGAGCCGAACACCGGGGAGCTGTTTTTT. It encodes CASIDLAEPNTGELFF. The V call is TRBV23-1, the J call TRBJ2-2; 7 nucleotides line up with TRBD2. TRBV23-1 has ORF status, its function being uncertain. The CDR3 covers 16 residues. V was clipped by 7 bases and J by 0 bases; unmatched bases: 8.

The gene calls are TRBV4-3 and TRBJ2-1, with TRBD2 identical over 9 bases. The CDR3 has 17 amino acids. CDR1 LGHNA and CDR2 YSLEER come from the germline V gene. Trimming cost V 0 bases and J 2 bases; bases outside gene matches: 5. CDR3 region: CASSQDPPSGAYNEQFF. Written as DNA, the CDR3 is TGCGCCAGCAGCCAAGATCCCCCTAGCGGGGCCTACAATGAGCAGTTCTTC.

The V call is TRBV6-5, the J call TRBJ1-1; D remains ambiguous. This CDR3 contains 14 residues. Trimming took 0 bases from V and 7 from J, leaving 12 bases between them. Germline values: CDR1 MNHEY, CDR2 SVGAGI. This CDR3 reads CASSYSADFFEAFF. The CDR3 DNA is TGTGCCAGCAGTTACTCAGCAGACTTTTTTGAAGCTTTCTTT.

As DNA, the CDR3 is TGTGCCAGCAGCTTAGGGCAGTACTACGAGCAGTACTTC. Protein sequence: CASSLGQYYEQYF. The genes are TRBV7-8 and TRBJ2-7; D is uncertain. This CDR3 has 13 residues. The V end lost 1 base, the J end lost 3 bases, and 7 bases lay between the germline ends. Germline lookup yields CDR1 SGHVS and CDR2 FQNEAQ.

The chain recombines TRBV29-1 with TRBJ2-5; maybe TRBD2 (7 bases). Germline CDR1 is SQVTM and CDR2 is ANQGSEA. The CDR3 is made up of 13 amino acids. The V end was cut by 4 bases, the J end by 5 bases, with 14 bases between. CDR3 loop: CSVGGREMETQYF. The DNA for the CDR3 is TGCAGCGTTGGGGGGCGGGAGATGGAGACCCAGTACTTC.

This clone was observed a handful of times. For the CDR3, the DNA is TGTGCCAGCGTCTGGTCGGGGGGACGCAATGAGCAGTTCTTC. As protein: CASVWSGGRNEQFF. The V call is TRBV28, the J call TRBJ2-1; 7 bases line up with TRBD2. The CDR3 covers 14 residues. Trimming at V came to 8 bases and at J to 6 bases, leaving 10 bases not matched to a gene. CDR1 and CDR2 from the germline V gene are MDHEN and SYDVKM. The whole variable domain, filled in from reference TRBV28 and TRBJ2-1, reads DVKVTQSSRYLVKRTGEKVFLECVQDMDHENMFWYRQDPGLGLRLIYFSYDVKMKEKGDIPEGYSVSREKKERFSLILESASTNQTSMYLCASVWSGGRNEQFFGPGTRLTVL.

The chain couples TRBV11-2 to TRBJ1-1; D ambiguous. The CDR3 has 14 residues. Germline CDR1 and CDR2: SGHAT and FQNNGV. V dropped 5 bases and J dropped 5 bases, with 15 bases sitting between them. CDR3 coding DNA: TGTGCCAGCAGCCCAGGAAGCGGAGGAACTGAAGCTTTCTTT. Residues: CASSPGSGGTEAFF.

The sample holds many counts of this clone. The rearrangement links TRBV29-1 to TRBJ1-1; possibly TRBD1 for D (6 bases). Germline assignment: CDR1 SQVTM and CDR2 ANQGSEA. V dropped 3 bases and J dropped 0 bases, with 11 bases sitting between them. CDR3 length: 14 residues. The CDR3 sequence is CSVDGGRMNTEAFF. The CDR3 DNA is TGCAGCGTTGACGGGGGGCGGATGAACACTGAAGCTTTCTTT.

The CDR3 DNA is TGTGCCAGTAGTACGGGGACAGGGGTAAAAAATGAGCAGTTCTTC. Translating it yields CASSTGTGVKNEQFF. The chain joins TRBV19 to TRBJ2-1; 10 bases align to TRBD1. Germline CDR1 reads LNHDA; CDR2 reads SQIVND (reference sequence). V dropped 4 bases and J dropped 7; count of bases not matched to a gene: 7. The CDR3 consists of 15 residues.

The V call is TRBV5-1, the J call TRBJ2-3; D gene ambiguous. The CDR3 is 13 residues long. Germline CDR1 SGHRS, CDR2 YFSETQ. V lost 7 bases and J 0 bases, leaving 9 bases between the germline ends. This CDR3 reads CASSVESTDTQYF. DNA of the CDR3: TGCGCCAGCTCAGTGGAAAGCACAGATACGCAGTATTTT.